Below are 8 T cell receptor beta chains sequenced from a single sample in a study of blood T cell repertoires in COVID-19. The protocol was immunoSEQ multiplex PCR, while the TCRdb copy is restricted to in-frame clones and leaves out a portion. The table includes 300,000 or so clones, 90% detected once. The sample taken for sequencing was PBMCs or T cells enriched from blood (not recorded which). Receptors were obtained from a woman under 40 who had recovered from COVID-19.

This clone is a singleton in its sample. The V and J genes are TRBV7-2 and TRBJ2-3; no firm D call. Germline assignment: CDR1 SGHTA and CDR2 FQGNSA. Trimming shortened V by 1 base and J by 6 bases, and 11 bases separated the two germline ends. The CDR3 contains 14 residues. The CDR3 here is CASSLGVAADTQYF. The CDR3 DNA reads TGTGCCAGCAGCTTAGGGGTAGCCGCGGATACGCAGTATTTT.

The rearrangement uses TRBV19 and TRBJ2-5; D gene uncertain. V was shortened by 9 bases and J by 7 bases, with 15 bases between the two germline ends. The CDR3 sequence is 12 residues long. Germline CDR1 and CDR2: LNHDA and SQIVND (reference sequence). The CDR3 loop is CASSVDRGTQYF. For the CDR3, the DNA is TGTGCCAGCTCAGTGGATAGAGGGACCCAGTACTTC.

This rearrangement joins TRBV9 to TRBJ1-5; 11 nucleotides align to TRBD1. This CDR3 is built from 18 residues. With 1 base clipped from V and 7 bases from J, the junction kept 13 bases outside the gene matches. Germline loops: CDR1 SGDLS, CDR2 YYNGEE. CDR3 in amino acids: CASSVRDRGRVVGQPQHF. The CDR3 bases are TGTGCCAGCAGCGTACGGGACAGGGGGAGGGTGGTGGGCCAGCCCCAGCATTTT.

CDR3 DNA: TGTGCCTGGAGTGTACTGGGGAGGGGTGGCTACACCTTC. It encodes CAWSVLGRGGYTF. The V and J genes are TRBV30 and TRBJ1-2; tentatively, D is TRBD1 (5 bases). Germline V gives CDR1 GTSNPN, CDR2 SVGIG (reference sequence). The CDR3 covers 13 residues. V lost 0 bases and J lost 7, with 12 bases in between.

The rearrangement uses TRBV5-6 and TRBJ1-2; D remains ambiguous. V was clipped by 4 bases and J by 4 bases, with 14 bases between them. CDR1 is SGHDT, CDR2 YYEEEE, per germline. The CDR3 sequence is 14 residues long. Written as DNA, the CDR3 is TGTGCCAGCAGCCCGGGAAGGAGTCCCTATGGCTACACCTTC. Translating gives CASSPGRSPYGYTF.

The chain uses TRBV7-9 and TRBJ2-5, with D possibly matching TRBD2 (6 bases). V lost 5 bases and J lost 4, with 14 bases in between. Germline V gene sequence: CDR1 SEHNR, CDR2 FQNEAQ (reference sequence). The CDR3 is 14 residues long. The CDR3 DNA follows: TGTGCCAGCAGCGGGGGGATGGCCACAGAGACCCAGTACTTC. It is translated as CASSGGMATETQYF.

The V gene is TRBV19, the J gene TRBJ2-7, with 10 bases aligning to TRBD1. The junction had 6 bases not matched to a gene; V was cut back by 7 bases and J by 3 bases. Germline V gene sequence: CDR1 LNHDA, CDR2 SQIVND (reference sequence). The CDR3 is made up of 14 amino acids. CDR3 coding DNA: TGTGCCAGTAATCCGGGACAGGGGCGCTACGAGCAGTACTTC. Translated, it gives CASNPGQGRYEQYF.

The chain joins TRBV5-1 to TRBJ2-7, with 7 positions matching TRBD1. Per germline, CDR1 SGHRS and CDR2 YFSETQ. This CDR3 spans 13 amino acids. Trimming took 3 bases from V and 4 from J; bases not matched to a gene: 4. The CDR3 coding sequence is TGCGCCAGCAGCTCAAGACAGGGATACGAGCAGTACTTC. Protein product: CASSSRQGYEQYF.